A selection of T cell receptor beta chains follows, all from one sample in a study of blood T cells in healthy people across ages. TCRdb recomputed calls from the 5' RACE reads with MiXCR, one row per CDR3 protein. The table has approximately 730,000 distinct CDR3 sequences, less than 70% seen once. Sequenced: blood. The origin of the receptors is an elderly man in good health. Each CDR3 is given with its conserved first and last residue. D genes are given only for firm matches. A row's size may be missing; if present it is once, few, many or a size class.

CDR3 DNA	CDR3 protein	V gene	D gene	CDR3 length	clone size	J gene
TGTGCCATCAGTGGGACAGACAGGGGGAGAGGGGAGACCCAGTACTTC	CAISGTDRGRGETQYF	TRBV10-3	TRBD1	16	few	TRBJ2-5
TGTGCCAGCAGCCCCGGGCATTCGATAAACATTCAGTACTTC	CASSPGHSINIQYF	TRBV7-2	-	14	-	TRBJ2-4
TGCGCCAGCAGCTTGCAAGCTAGCGGGAGTTTCCGGTCCTACAATGAGCAGTTCTTC	CASSLQASGSFRSYNEQFF	TRBV5-1	TRBD2	19	few	TRBJ2-1
TGTGCCAGCACCGCCGGGACAGAGGCCTACGAGCAGTACTTC	CASTAGTEAYEQYF	TRBV7-6	TRBD1	14	few	TRBJ2-7
TGTGCCAGCAGTTTGGACAACGGGGTCAATCAGCCCCAGCATTTT	CASSLDNGVNQPQHF	TRBV28	-	15	-	TRBJ1-5
TGTGCCAGCAGTTACGCGGAGGGGAAGGATGGCTACACCTTC	CASSYAEGKDGYTF	TRBV6-6	-	14	few	TRBJ1-2
TGTGCCAGCAGTAATTACATGACCTCTGGGGCCAACGTCCTGACTTTC	CASSNYMTSGANVLTF	TRBV6-5	-	16	-	TRBJ2-6
TGTGCCAGCAGTGAAAGCCTAGCGGGAGCTGATACGCAGTATTTT	CASSESLAGADTQYF	TRBV2	TRBD2	15	-	TRBJ2-3
TGTGCCAGCAGCCAAGATCCGCTCAGGGGTGAGCAGTACTTC	CASSQDPLRGEQYF	TRBV3-1	-	14	-	TRBJ2-4
TGTGCCAGCAGTTTAAGTGTGCCTAGCAAAAACATTCAGTACTTC	CASSLSVPSKNIQYF	TRBV12-3/TRBV12-4	-	15	-	TRBJ2-4
TGTGCCAGCAGTTTTATTAGAGACCCCCTCTACGAGCAGTACTTC	CASSFIRDPLYEQYF	TRBV6-5	-	15	-	TRBJ2-7
TGTGCCTGGAGTGTAGGCGGACAGGGCTCCTACGAGCAGTACTTC	CAWSVGGQGSYEQYF	TRBV30	TRBD1	15	-	TRBJ2-7
TGTGCCAGCAGGGCCGGACGGAGGGCCTATAATGAGCAGTTCTTC	CASRAGRRAYNEQFF	TRBV7-2	-	15	-	TRBJ2-1
TGTGCCAGCAGCCCCCGACTGCGGTCCTACAATGAGCAGTTCTTC	CASSPRLRSYNEQFF	TRBV7-9	-	15	-	TRBJ2-1
TGTGCCTGCAGTCGCTATAGCGGGAGGGCCGGTGAGACCCAGTACTTC	CACSRYSGRAGETQYF	TRBV27	TRBD2	16	-	TRBJ2-5
TGTGCCAGCAGCTTATTCCCTGTTTCCATCCAGGGGGGGAGGAATGAGCAGTTCTTC	CASSLFPVSIQGGRNEQFF	TRBV7-8	-	19	-	TRBJ2-1
TGCAGCGTGAAGGCCTCAGATTCGGGGCAAAAACTGTTTTTT	CSVKASDSGQKLFF	TRBV29-1	-	14	-	TRBJ1-4
TGTGCCAGCAGTGAAGCCCCAGGAGGCCTATCTGAGCAGTTCTTC	CASSEAPGGLSEQFF	TRBV2	-	15	once	TRBJ2-1
TGCGCCAGCAGCTTGGGGGCGGCAGGGAGTCAAGAGACCCAGTACTTC	CASSLGAAGSQETQYF	TRBV5-1	-	16	few	TRBJ2-5
TGTGCCAGCCATATTAGTGTAGGAGGGAAAGATACGCAGTATTTT	CASHISVGGKDTQYF	TRBV7-2	-	15	-	TRBJ2-3
TGCAGTGCTGACCCCTCTAGCGGGACCCTTAATGAGCAGTTCTTC	CSADPSSGTLNEQFF	TRBV20-1	TRBD2	15	-	TRBJ2-1
TGTGCCACCAGTGGACAGGAGCACAGATACGCGTATTTT	CATSGQEHRYAYF	TRBV24-1	-	13	few	TRBJ2-3
TGTGCCAGCAGCTTGGCTAGCAAATTGGACTACGAGCAGTACTTC	CASSLASKLDYEQYF	TRBV7-9	-	15	-	TRBJ2-7
TGCAGTGCTAGAGTGTGGGACAGGCAAGAGACCCAGTACTTC	CSARVWDRQETQYF	TRBV20-1	TRBD1	14	-	TRBJ2-5
TGTGCCAGCAGCCACCGCGGACTAACCAATGAGCAGTACTTC	CASSHRGLTNEQYF	TRBV3-1	-	14	-	TRBJ2-7
TGTGCCAGCAGCAAATACGCCGGGACACAGCCCTACGAGCAGTACTTC	CASSKYAGTQPYEQYF	TRBV7-9	-	16	-	TRBJ2-7
TGCGCCAGCAGTCTCCCGGGAAGGAGGGACAGATACGCGTATTTT	CASSLPGRRDRYAYF	TRBV5-1	-	15	-	TRBJ2-3
TGTGCCACCAGTGATTCCAGGACAGACTCGGGTGGGAGATACGCGTATTTT	CATSDSRTDSGGRYAYF	TRBV24-1	-	17	-	TRBJ2-3
TGCAGCGTTCGAGACGGAGCTGAAAAACTGTTTTTT	CSVRDGAEKLFF	TRBV29-1	-	12	-	TRBJ1-4
TGTGCCGCCGGCCTAGCGGGAGGGAGCACAGATACGCAGTATTTT	CAAGLAGGSTDTQYF	TRBV10-3	TRBD2	15	-	TRBJ2-3
TGTGCCAGCAGTCGACCAGGACCCGGCCAAGAGACCCAGTACTTC	CASSRPGPGQETQYF	TRBV25-1	-	15	-	TRBJ2-5
TGCAGCGGAGGGGGGGTTTGGTTCAGATACGCGTATTTT	CSGGGVWFRYAYF	TRBV29-1	-	13	few	TRBJ2-3
TGCGCCAGCAGCCAAGAGGCGGCAGGGAGGAAGACCCAGTACTTC	CASSQEAAGRKTQYF	TRBV4-1	-	15	-	TRBJ2-5
TGTGCCAGCAGGGGACGGAAGGAAGCTTTCTTT	CASRGRKEAFF	TRBV6-6	-	11	-	TRBJ1-1
TGTGCCAGCATCCCGCAGACAGGTTTGTACAATGAGCAGTTCTTC	CASIPQTGLYNEQFF	TRBV12-3/TRBV12-4	-	15	-	TRBJ2-1
TGCAGTGCTAGCGACTATGAGCAGTTCTTC	CSASDYEQFF	TRBV20-1	-	10	once	TRBJ2-1
TGTGCCAGCAGCAAAGGGACAGTCTCTCCCGACTACTATGGCTACACCTTC	CASSKGTVSPDYYGYTF	TRBV21-1	-	17	few	TRBJ1-2
TGCGCCAGCAGCCAAGCCCCCTTACTTATCTCCGGAGGGGGCTACACCTTC	CASSQAPLLISGGGYTF	TRBV4-1	-	17	few	TRBJ1-2
TGCGCCAGCCGGGACGGGCAGGGTCCTAACTATGGCTACACCTTC	CASRDGQGPNYGYTF	TRBV5-1	-	15	-	TRBJ1-2
TGTGCCAGCACGGGACTAGCGGGAACAGATACGCAGTATTTT	CASTGLAGTDTQYF	TRBV25-1	TRBD2	14	-	TRBJ2-3
TGCGCCAGCAGCCAAGATCTGGCGGGATATGAGATCTATGGCTACACCTTC	CASSQDLAGYEIYGYTF	TRBV4-1	-	17	few	TRBJ1-2
TGTGCCAGCAGCTTAGACAGCGGAGTTTATGGCTACACCTTC	CASSLDSGVYGYTF	TRBV7-2	-	14	few	TRBJ1-2
TGCAGTGTCACAGGGGACACCGGGGAGCTGTTTTTT	CSVTGDTGELFF	TRBV20-1	TRBD1	12	-	TRBJ2-2
TGCAGTGCTAGGGCCACAAGGGGGGCCCGTACGGCTAACTATGGCTACACCTTC	CSARATRGARTANYGYTF	TRBV20-1	-	18	-	TRBJ1-2
TGTGCCAGCAGCCATGGGACAGGGGAAGGTTCACGCTACACCTTC	CASSHGTGEGSRYTF	TRBV3-1	TRBD1	15	-	TRBJ1-2
TGTGCCACCAGTGACCCCGTAGCGTCTAGCACAGATACGCAGTATTTT	CATSDPVASSTDTQYF	TRBV24-1	-	16	-	TRBJ2-3
TGTGCCAGCAGCCCATTATCCGGGACAGGGGGCGAGCAGTACTTC	CASSPLSGTGGEQYF	TRBV9	TRBD1	15	-	TRBJ2-7
TGTGCCAGCAGCCTGAATCGTAGGGGTTTCAGGGAAAAACTGTTTTTT	CASSLNRRGFREKLFF	TRBV6-5	-	16	-	TRBJ1-4
TGTGCCAGCAGCGGACGCCGGGACATAAACAATGAGCAGTTCTTC	CASSGRRDINNEQFF	TRBV7-2	-	15	many	TRBJ2-1
TGTGCCAGCAGCCATATTCCGGGACAGGGGGAGTCCGAGCAGTACTTC	CASSHIPGQGESEQYF	TRBV14	TRBD1	16	once	TRBJ2-7
TGTGCCACCAGCCGCCGGCTCACTGAAGCTTTCTTT	CATSRRLTEAFF	TRBV15	-	12	-	TRBJ1-1
TGTGCCAGCAGCCAAGATCACGGCTTGGGACTAGCGCCGAACGAGCAGTACTTC	CASSQDHGLGLAPNEQYF	TRBV4-2	TRBD2	18	-	TRBJ2-7
TGTGCCAGCAGTGGTTTCTCGAGCACAGATACGCAGTATTTT	CASSGFSSTDTQYF	TRBV2	-	14	few	TRBJ2-3